Below are 9 T cell receptor beta chains sequenced from a single sample in a study of CD8+ T cells in alopecia areata. The treatment: oral pan-JAK inhibitor, 5-10 mg twice daily. Sequencing templates came from extracted RNA that was reverse transcribed into cDNA. The assay was immunoSEQ multiplex PCR, and TCRdb's table has in-frame clones only and misses some. The repertoire holds fewer than 200,000 clones, roughly 64% seen once, with around 13% in the top ten. The specimen comprised CD8+ T cells sorted from blood, sampled at week 24, from a patient treated with tofacitinib. These receptors were obtained from a human donor with alopecia areata.

This clone showed up just a few times. Additional DNA sequences in this sample encode the identical CDR3. The rearrangement uses TRBV30 and TRBJ1-4; TRBD1 is a possible D gene (5 bases). Trimming cost V 4 bases and J 6 bases, with 9 bases left between them. The germline CDR1 and CDR2 sequences are GTSNPN and SVGIG (reference sequence). The CDR3 length is 12 residues. CDR3 protein: CAWNGGDEKLFF. CDR3 sequence (DNA): TGTGCCTGGAATGGGGGAGATGAAAAACTGTTTTTT.

DNA of the CDR3: TGTGCCACCAGCAGAGTAGGCGAGACAGATACGCAGTATTTT. This sequence encodes CATSRVGETDTQYF. The rearrangement uses TRBV15 and TRBJ2-3; D remains ambiguous. In germline, CDR1 is LNHNV, CDR2 YYDKDF (reference sequence). The V end was cut by 1 base, the J end by 3 bases, with 8 bases between. This CDR3 has 14 residues.

This clone was observed a few times. The chain employs TRBV28 and TRBJ1-1; D gene ambiguous. V lost 6 bases, J lost 1 base, and 18 bases lay in between. The germline gives CDR1 MDHEN, CDR2 SYDVKM. This CDR3 region has 16 residues. The CDR3 sequence: CASRILGFGRNTEAFF. Written as DNA, the CDR3 is TGTGCCAGCAGAATTTTGGGGTTCGGTCGGAACACTGAAGCTTTCTTT.

The gene calls are TRBV23-1 and TRBJ1-1; 8 bases are a match to TRBD1. TRBV23-1 is an ORF, and what it does is uncertain. The CDR3 covers 20 residues. Trimming removed 4 bases from V and 0 bases from J; junction bases left unmatched: 19. The CDR3 is CASSLRGQGADLPMNTEAFF. The CDR3 DNA is TGCGCCAGCAGTCTTCGGGGTCAGGGGGCGGACCTCCCCATGAACACTGAAGCTTTCTTT.

The J gene is TRBJ2-3, the V gene TRBV13; TRBD1 might be the D (7 bases). Germline lookup yields CDR1 PRHDT and CDR2 FYEKMQ (reference sequence). The CDR3 spans 17 residues. Trimming removed 0 bases from V and 2 bases from J, with 15 bases in between. The CDR3 loop is CASSLGWRDSPTDTQYF. The CDR3 coding sequence is TGTGCCAGCAGCTTAGGGTGGCGGGACAGCCCCACAGATACGCAGTATTTT.

This sequence joins TRBV15 and TRBJ2-7; the D gene is possibly TRBD1 (5 bases). The CDR3 runs 15 residues. V lost 1 base and J lost 3, with 13 bases in between. Germline assignment: CDR1 LNHNV and CDR2 YYDKDF (reference sequence). The CDR3 spells CATSRAGTGYYEQYF. The CDR3 DNA reads TGTGCCACCAGCAGAGCAGGTACAGGCTACTACGAGCAGTACTTC.

J is TRBJ2-1 and V is TRBV5-1; no firm D call. Germline CDR1 and CDR2: SGHRS and YFSETQ. The CDR3 totals 11 residues. Trimming took off 2 bases at V and 8 bases at J, with 5 bases between the two ends. The CDR3 sequence: CASSFEYEQFF. CDR3 DNA sequence: TGCGCCAGCAGCTTTGAGTATGAGCAGTTCTTC.

The chain combines TRBV29-1 with TRBJ1-2; D is perhaps TRBD1 (6 bases). V shed 6 bases and J shed 2 bases, with 16 bases lying between them. Germline CDR1 is SQVTM and CDR2 is ANQGSEA. The CDR3 totals 14 residues. The CDR3 reads CSVPGDTVNYGYTF. CDR3 in DNA: TGCAGCGTCCCAGGGGATACGGTGAACTATGGCTACACCTTC. The variable domain in full, with the rest retrieved from reference TRBV29-1 and TRBJ1-2, is SAVISQKPSRDICQRGTSLTIQCQVDSQVTMMFWYRQQPGQSLTLIATANQGSEATYESGFVIDKFPISRPNLTFSTLTVSNMSPEDSSIYLCSVPGDTVNYGYTFGSGTRLTVV.

The gene calls are TRBV2 and TRBJ2-3; possibly TRBD2 for D (6 bases). The germline gives CDR1 SNHLY, CDR2 FYNNEI. Trimming took off 5 bases at V and 2 bases at J, with 20 bases between the two ends. This CDR3 is 17 amino acids long. CDR3 sequence (DNA): TGTGCCAGCAGTCTCCCGACTGGGGAGGCCCCCACAGATACGCAGTATTTT. It yields the protein CASSLPTGEAPTDTQYF.